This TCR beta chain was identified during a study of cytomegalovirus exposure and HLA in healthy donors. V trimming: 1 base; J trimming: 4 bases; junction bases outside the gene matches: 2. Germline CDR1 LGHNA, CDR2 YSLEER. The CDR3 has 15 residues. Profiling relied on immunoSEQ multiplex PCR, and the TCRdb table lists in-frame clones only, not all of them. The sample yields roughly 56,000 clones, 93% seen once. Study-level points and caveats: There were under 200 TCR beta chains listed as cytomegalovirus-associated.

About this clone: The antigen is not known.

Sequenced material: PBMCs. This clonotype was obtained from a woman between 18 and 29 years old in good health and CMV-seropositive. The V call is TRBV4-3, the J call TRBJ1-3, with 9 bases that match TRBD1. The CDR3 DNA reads TGCGCCAGCAGCCAAGCCGGGACAGGGGGAAACACCATATATTTT. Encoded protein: CASSQAGTGGNTIYF.